These T cell receptor beta chains were read from a single sample in a study of T cells in Graves' hyperthyroidism and ophthalmopathy. One entry per CDR3 protein, called by TCRdb with MiXCR from the multiplex PCR reads. The data contain about 250,000 distinct CDR3 sequences, around 22% of them singletons. The source material was blood. The receptors were sampled from a man under 40 with Graves' ophthalmopathy. Each CDR3 is given with its conserved first and last residue. A D gene is named only where the DNA matches it firmly. Where a row states a size, it is once, few, many or the class of an expanded clone; other rows omit it.

d_call,j_call,v_call,clone_size,cdr3_aa,cdr3_nt
TRBD1,TRBJ2-2,TRBV27,few,CASGRGQPGELFF,TGTGCCAGCGGACGGGGACAGCCCGGGGAGCTGTTTTTT
TRBD2,TRBJ2-2,TRBV10-2,-,CASRLGGPRGGELFF,TGCGCCAGCAGGTTGGGAGGGCCGAGGGGCGGGGAGCTGTTTTTT
-,TRBJ1-5,TRBV6-1,-,CASRGTRGSNQPQHF,TGTGCCAGCAGGGGGACTAGGGGTAGCAATCAGCCCCAGCATTTT
TRBD2,TRBJ2-1,TRBV20-1,few,CSAARGTSGDYNEQFF,TGCAGTGCGGCAAGGGGGACTAGCGGAGACTACAATGAGCAGTTCTTC
TRBD2,TRBJ2-5,TRBV7-3,few,CASSQGVAGGQETQYF,TGTGCCAGCAGCCAGGGGGTAGCGGGAGGGCAAGAGACCCAGTACTTC
TRBD2,TRBJ2-6,TRBV5-1,-,CASSSPGLAALSGANVLTF,TGCGCCAGCAGCTCCCCGGGACTAGCGGCCCTCTCTGGGGCCAACGTCCTGACTTTC
-,TRBJ2-3,TRBV4-1,few,CASSQLITDTQYF,TGCGCCAGCAGCCAACTAATCACAGATACGCAGTATTTT
-,TRBJ2-3,TRBV27,few,CASSLLPPAARQDTQYF,TGTGCCAGCAGCTTACTCCCCCCAGCGGCCCGGCAAGATACGCAGTATTTT
-,TRBJ1-2,TRBV28,-,CASILSGPSYGYTF,TGTGCCAGCATTTTATCGGGACCCTCCTATGGCTACACCTTC
TRBD1,TRBJ1-1,TRBV29-1,few,CSVEMAGQLNTEAFF,TGCAGCGTTGAAATGGCGGGACAGCTGAACACTGAAGCTTTCTTT
TRBD1,TRBJ2-7,TRBV28,-,CASSLWQGARAEQYF,TGTGCCAGCAGTTTATGGCAGGGGGCGCGGGCCGAGCAGTACTTC
TRBD2,TRBJ2-4,TRBV5-4,few,CASSSSSLAGSKNIQYF,TGTGCCAGCAGTTCCTCTTCACTAGCGGGATCCAAAAACATTCAGTACTTC
-,TRBJ2-1,TRBV15,-,CATSTYSLVLSSNEQFF,TGTGCCACCAGCACCTACTCACTAGTATTATCGAGCAATGAGCAGTTCTTC
-,TRBJ1-5,TRBV7-9,-,CASSLGPRVQPQHF,TGTGCCAGCAGCTTAGGTCCCAGGGTTCAGCCCCAGCATTTT
TRBD2,TRBJ2-1,TRBV28,few,CASSPPGRNEQFF,TGTGCCAGCAGTCCCCCCGGGAGGAATGAGCAGTTCTTC
-,TRBJ1-4,TRBV12-3/TRBV12-4,many,CASNSQGNEKLFF,TGTGCCAGCAATAGCCAGGGAAATGAAAAACTGTTTTTT
TRBD1,TRBJ2-7,TRBV7-2,many,CASSLTRTLRQGNEQYF,TGTGCCAGCAGCTTAACTCGCACTCTACGACAGGGGAACGAGCAGTACTTC
-,TRBJ2-1,TRBV12-3/TRBV12-4,few,CASSFRTGAHNEQFF,TGTGCCAGCAGTTTTAGGACGGGAGCCCACAATGAGCAGTTCTTC
-,TRBJ2-1,TRBV25-1,-,CASSELYNEQFF,TGTGCCAGCAGTGAACTTTACAATGAGCAGTTCTTC
-,TRBJ2-3,TRBV11-2,few,CASSPGPYLGTQYF,TGTGCCAGCAGCCCGGGTCCCTACCTAGGTACGCAGTATTTT
TRBD2,TRBJ2-7,TRBV28,-,CASSSPGLAGNEQYF,TGTGCCAGCAGTTCACCGGGACTAGCGGGAAACGAGCAGTACTTC
TRBD1,TRBJ1-2,TRBV6-1,-,CASSRQGGGYGYTF,TGTGCCAGCAGTCGACAGGGGGGAGGCTATGGCTACACCTTC
-,TRBJ1-5,TRBV18,few,CASSPRADDQPQHF,TGTGCCAGCTCACCAAGGGCGGACGATCAGCCCCAGCATTTT
-,TRBJ2-7,TRBV27,few,CATQSSGDYEQYF,TGTGCCACCCAGAGCAGTGGTGACTACGAGCAGTACTTC
TRBD1,TRBJ1-1,TRBV5-1,many,CASSYWTGRDTEAFF,TGCGCCAGCAGCTACTGGACAGGGAGGGACACTGAAGCTTTCTTT
-,TRBJ2-7,TRBV6-2/TRBV6-3,few,CASSFSHPYEQYF,TGTGCCAGCAGTTTCAGTCACCCCTACGAGCAGTACTTC
-,TRBJ2-1,TRBV7-3,-,CASSPTRSGTTSYNEQFF,TGTGCCAGCAGCCCGACACGGTCGGGCACCACATCCTACAATGAGCAGTTCTTC
-,TRBJ2-2,TRBV24-1,-,CATSDLSPLGGELFF,TGTGCCACCAGTGATTTGAGCCCTCTGGGCGGGGAGCTGTTTTTT
-,TRBJ1-1,TRBV4-1,-,CASSQASSEAFF,TGCGCCAGCAGCCAGGCCAGCAGTGAAGCTTTCTTT
-,TRBJ1-1,TRBV30,many,CAWSVGGVSEAFF,TGTGCCTGGAGTGTTGGGGGTGTAAGCGAAGCTTTCTTT
TRBD1,TRBJ1-6,TRBV7-6,few,CASSQRQGRNNSPLHF,TGTGCCAGCAGCCAGCGACAGGGGCGTAATAATTCACCCCTCCACTTT
-,TRBJ2-7,TRBV13,-,CASSPPGQLGEQYF,TGTGCCAGCAGCCCCCCCGGACAGTTGGGAGAGCAGTACTTC
TRBD2,TRBJ2-2,TRBV3-1,many,CASRAGTSIGELFF,TGTGCCAGCAGAGCCGGGACTAGCATCGGGGAGCTGTTTTTT
TRBD1,TRBJ1-1,TRBV28,-,CASSLGTGRYGTEAFF,TGTGCCAGCAGTTTAGGGACAGGTCGTTACGGCACTGAAGCTTTCTTT